This T cell receptor (beta chain) was documented in a study of blood T cell repertoires in COVID-19. Study-level information: Material from acute and convalescent COVID-19 was sourced from the United States, Italy and Spain. T cells, B-cell-depleted T cells, or PBMCs provided the cDNA or gDNA that served as material.

Clones were read by immunoSEQ multiplex PCR, and TCRdb kept only the in-frame ones, dropping some. The data hold about 190,000 clones, with 88% observed a single time. Sample: peripheral blood. This clonotype was obtained from a middle-aged man with active or convalescent COVID-19.

This CDR3 reads CASSYQGLPLNTEAFF. CDR3 nucleotides: TGTGCCAGCAGTTACCAGGGGCTACCGCTAAACACTGAAGCTTTCTTT. The chain employs TRBV6-2 or TRBV6-3 and TRBJ1-1, with D possibly matching TRBD1 (6 bases). CDR1 and CDR2 from the germline V gene are MNHEY and SVGEGT. This CDR3 is built from 16 residues. Trimming removed 2 bases from V and 2 bases from J, with 15 bases in between.